A single sample is the source of the 21 T cell receptor beta chains below, sequenced in a study of identical twins' blood T cells. TCRdb itself ran the 5' RACE reads through MiXCR, one entry per CDR3 protein. The sample has a few hundred thousand distinct CDR3 sequences, roughly 30% seen once. Specimen: PBMCs. These receptors were obtained from a woman aged 18 to 55 in good health.

This chain links TRBV2 with TRBJ1-1; D uncertain. The CDR3 runs 12 residues. Trimming removed 2 bases at V and 8 bases at J, with 9 bases between. Germline lookup yields CDR1 SNHLY and CDR2 FYNNEI. The CDR3 region has the DNA TGTGCCAGCAGTGAAACAGTTCAGGAAGCTTTCTTT. Protein sequence: CASSETVQEAFF.

This clonotype was picked up a small number of times. The chain has TRBV24-1 and TRBJ1-5, with no clear D. The CDR3 length is 12 residues. Trimming shortened V by 3 bases and J by 11 bases, and 10 bases separated the two germline ends. CDR1 and CDR2 from the germline V gene are KGHDR and SFDVKD. CDR3 residues: CATSDGPSAQHF. DNA for the CDR3: TGTGCCACCAGTGATGGACCTTCCGCCCAGCATTTT.

The V and J genes are TRBV9 and TRBJ2-3, with unresolved D. This CDR3 has 12 residues. Germline V gives CDR1 SGDLS, CDR2 YYNGEE. V dropped 7 bases and J dropped 2 bases, with 8 bases sitting between them. CDR3 in amino acids: CASGPATDTQYF. The CDR3 DNA follows: TGTGCCAGCGGCCCGGCCACAGATACGCAGTATTTT.

Notes on this clonotype: A read error may account for a junction end that differs from germline. The chain couples TRBV11-2 to TRBJ2-3, with D maybe TRBD1 (5 bases). In germline, CDR1 is SGHAT, CDR2 FQNNGV. The CDR3 is 13 residues long. The CDR3 loop is CAGSLAGWDTQYF. CDR3 bases: TGTGCCGGCAGCTTAGCAGGGTGGGATACGCAGTATTTT. Supplemented by reference TRBV11-2 and TRBJ2-3, the full variable domain reads EAGVAQSPRYKIIEKRQSVAFWCNPISGHATLYWYQQILGQGPKLLIQFQNNGVVDDSQLPKDRFSAERLKGVDSTLKIQPAKLEDSAVYLCAGSLAGWDTQYFGPGTRLTVL.

This clonotype has a handful of counts. The chain's CDR3 is CASSLGGRTNEKLFF. For the CDR3, the DNA is TGTGCCAGCAGCTTAGGGGGACGGACTAATGAAAAACTGTTTTTT. The rearrangement links TRBV7-9 to TRBJ1-4, with D possibly TRBD1 on 5 matching bases. This CDR3 region has 15 residues. With 1 base removed from V and 2 bases from J, the gap between germline ends came to 8 bases. Per the germline V gene, CDR1 is SEHNR and CDR2 is FQNEAQ (reference sequence).

This clonotype occurred a few times. The chain combines TRBV25-1 with TRBJ1-1; TRBD1 matches 7 bases. J gave up 1 base and V 3 bases, and 2 bases lay outside the gene matches. This CDR3 is 14 amino acids long. Germline values: CDR1 MGHDK, CDR2 SYGVNS. CDR3 region: CASSERGRNTEAFF. DNA of the CDR3: TGTGCCAGCAGTGAGAGGGGGCGGAACACTGAAGCTTTCTTT. The variable domain in full, completed from reference TRBV25-1 and TRBJ1-1, reads EADIYQTPRYLVIGTGKKITLECSQTMGHDKMYWYQQDPGMELHLIHYSYGVNSTEKGDLSSESTVSRIRTEHFPLTLESARPSHTSQYLCASSERGRNTEAFFGQGTRLTVV.

There are a few counts of this clonotype. The J gene is TRBJ2-3, the V gene TRBV10-3; tentative D call: TRBD2 (5 bases). This CDR3 region has 17 residues. V was cut by 2 bases and J by 2 bases, with 17 bases left in between. Germline assignment: CDR1 ENHRY and CDR2 SYGVKD. This chain's CDR3 is CAISEPSLAANTDTQYF. CDR3 DNA sequence: TGTGCCATCAGTGAGCCTAGTCTAGCAGCTAACACAGATACGCAGTATTTT.

The sample holds a few counts of this clonotype. The chain couples TRBV27 to TRBJ2-1; a possible D gene is TRBD2 (5 bases). Between the trimmed V and J ends, which lost 6 bases and 6 bases, there was a span of 21 bases. CDR3 length: 16 residues. CDR1 and CDR2 from the germline V gene are MNHEY and SMNVEV (reference sequence). The CDR3 region is CASRNNRESRFNEQFF. The CDR3, as DNA: TGTGCCAGCAGAAATAACCGGGAAAGCCGCTTCAATGAGCAGTTCTTC.

In its sample, this clonotype was seen a few times. The chain uses TRBV20-1 and TRBJ1-2; D is unclear. CDR1 is DFQATT and CDR2 is SNEGSKA in the germline V gene (reference sequence). V shed 0 bases and J shed 8 bases, with 13 bases lying between them. The CDR3 extends over 13 amino acids. The CDR3 region has the DNA TGCAGTGCTAGAGATGGTTCGGCTGACGGCTACACCTTC. Translated, it gives CSARDGSADGYTF.

The chain is built from TRBV20-1 and TRBJ1-1, with 7 bases lining up with TRBD1. After removal of 5 bases from V and 7 bases from J, the junction contained 13 bases not matched to a gene. Germline V gives CDR1 DFQATT, CDR2 SNEGSKA (reference sequence). The CDR3 runs to 14 residues. CDR3 coding DNA: TGCAGTGCTCGCAGGGGGGGACCGGGGGTTGAAGCTTTCTTT. Translating it yields CSARRGGPGVEAFF.

This clonotype came up a few times. V gene TRBV20-1 combines with J gene TRBJ1-2, with TRBD1 matching over 9 bases. V dropped 1 base and J dropped 0; count of bases not matched to a gene: 0. This CDR3 spans 14 amino acids. The germline V gene has CDR1 DFQATT and CDR2 SNEGSKA (reference sequence). The CDR3 DNA follows: TGCAGTGCTAGAGGGACAGGGGCTAACTATGGCTACACCTTC. Translated: CSARGTGANYGYTF.

This chain uses TRBV3-1 with TRBJ1-1; 7 bases are shared with TRBD1. The CDR3 covers 14 residues. Germline CDR1 is LGHDT and CDR2 is YNNKEL (reference sequence). V shed 0 bases and J 6 bases; nucleotides not matched to a gene: 4. CDR3 sequence (DNA): TGTGCCAGCAGCCAAGAAGGGACAGTCCCTGAAGCTTTCTTT. Its translation: CASSQEGTVPEAFF. The full variable domain, with the rest looked up from reference TRBV3-1 and TRBJ1-1, is DTAVSQTPKYLVTQMGNDKSIKCEQNLGHDTMYWYKQDSKKFLKIMFSYNNKELIINETVPNRFSPKSPDKAHLNLHINSLELGDSAVYFCASSQEGTVPEAFFGQGTRLTVV.

Turning to this clonotype: This may be a read error, as it is one base from a much larger clone. This chain connects TRBV20-1 to TRBJ1-1; TRBD1 aligns across 8 bases. The germline CDR1 and CDR2 sequences are DFQATT and SNEGSKA (reference sequence). J was trimmed by 6 bases and V by 8 bases; bases with no gene match: 14. This CDR3 is 14 amino acids long. The CDR3 sequence is CSTLGQEPEAEAFF. CDR3 nucleotides: TGCAGTACTCTGGGACAGGAACCGGAGGCTGAAGCTTTCTTT.

This clonotype was recorded a few times. The chain links TRBV7-8 to TRBJ1-1, with 8 bases that match TRBD1. Germline loops: CDR1 SGHVS, CDR2 FQNEAQ. The CDR3 is made up of 16 amino acids. V was clipped by 3 bases and J by 3 bases; unmatched bases: 9. The CDR3 loop is CASSLVDRDRDTEAFF. CDR3 bases: TGTGCCAGCAGCTTGGTGGACAGGGATCGAGACACTGAAGCTTTCTTT. Looking up the rest from reference TRBV7-8 and TRBJ1-1 gives the full variable domain: GAGVSQSPRYKVAKRGQDVALRCDPISGHVSLFWYQQALGQGPEFLTYFQNEAQLDKSGLPSDRFFAERPEGSVSTLKIQRTQQEDSAVYLCASSLVDRDRDTEAFFGQGTRLTVV.

V usage is TRBV3-1 and J usage is TRBJ1-4; D unclear. V was shortened by 1 base and J by 0 bases, with 9 bases between the two germline ends. Germline lookup yields CDR1 LGHDT and CDR2 YNNKEL (reference sequence). The CDR3 has 16 amino acids. CDR3 DNA: TGTGCCAGCAGCCAAGGGTTCAGAGCAACTAATGAAAAACTGTTTTTT. Amino acid sequence: CASSQGFRATNEKLFF. Using reference TRBV3-1 and TRBJ1-4 for the parts outside the CDR3, the full variable domain is DTAVSQTPKYLVTQMGNDKSIKCEQNLGHDTMYWYKQDSKKFLKIMFSYNNKELIINETVPNRFSPKSPDKAHLNLHINSLELGDSAVYFCASSQGFRATNEKLFFGSGTQLSVL.

The genes are TRBV7-9 and TRBJ1-1; no firm D call. The CDR3 consists of 16 residues. V dropped 4 bases and J dropped 1 base, with 16 bases sitting between them. Germline values: CDR1 SEHNR, CDR2 FQNEAQ (reference sequence). CDR3 coding DNA: TGTGCCAGCAGCTCCCGATTGTACTCCGGGAACACTGAAGCTTTCTTT. It specifies CASSSRLYSGNTEAFF.

The chain combines TRBV9 with TRBJ2-1; the D call may be TRBD1 or TRBD2 (5 bases each). CDR3 length: 15 amino acids. Germline CDR1 is SGDLS and CDR2 is YYNGEE. V lost 2 bases, J lost 2 bases, and 11 bases lay in between. The CDR3 DNA reads TGTGCCAGCAGCGTTGAGAGGGGCCCCTACAATGAGCAGTTCTTC. Amino acids: CASSVERGPYNEQFF.

This clonotype was counted between two and nine times. V is TRBV5-1 and J is TRBJ2-7, with D maybe TRBD2 (6 bases). This CDR3 comprises 14 residues. In germline, CDR1 is SGHRS, CDR2 YFSETQ. Deletions cut 4 bases from V and 4 bases from J, with 15 bases between. This CDR3 reads CASSPGDGAYEQYF. CDR3 coding DNA: TGCGCCAGCAGCCCGGGGGACGGCGCTTACGAGCAGTACTTC.

The chain uses TRBV5-1 and TRBJ2-4, with D possibly TRBD2 on 5 matching bases. The V and J ends lost 4 bases and 5 bases respectively, with 13 bases between them. The CDR3 spans 14 residues. Germline V CDR1 and CDR2: SGHRS, YFSETQ. The CDR3 protein is CASSLREAENIQYF. CDR3 DNA: TGCGCCAGCAGCCTTCGGGAAGCTGAAAACATTCAGTACTTC.

With respect to this clonotype: This may be a read error: a much more frequent sequence differs by one nucleotide. This rearrangement joins TRBV5-1 to TRBJ2-3, with TRBD1 matching over 8 bases. The germline V gene encodes CDR1 SGHRS and CDR2 YFSETQ. The CDR3 length is 14 residues. The CDR3 nucleotides are TGCGCCAGCAGCCAGGGGGCATTGGAAGATGCGCAGTATTTT. It yields the protein CASSQGALEDAQYF.

The table lists this clonotype with many counts. This sequence joins TRBV4-2 and TRBJ1-5; 10 nucleotides align to TRBD1. CDR1 is LGHNA and CDR2 is YNFKEQ in the germline V gene. The length of the CDR3 is 16 residues. With 5 bases clipped from V and 1 base from J, the junction kept 5 bases outside the gene matches. The CDR3: CASSYWDRGSNQPQHF. The DNA for the CDR3 is TGTGCCAGCAGCTATTGGGACAGGGGAAGCAATCAGCCCCAGCATTTT.